This T cell receptor beta chain derives from a study of early T cells in non-severe SARS-CoV-2 infection. Across the whole study: Sequencing used unsorted whole-blood bulk RNA, so chains lack pairing. Broader study findings: The VDJdb matching leaned toward anti-spike CD8 responses and overlooked private and CD4 specificities.

This clonotype has at least ten counts. Antigen specificity is unknown. Germline assignment: CDR1 SGHTA and CDR2 FQGNSA. The CDR3 is 14 residues long. J was trimmed by 6 bases and V by 3 bases; bases with no gene match: 2. Researchers tagged individual cDNA molecules with unique molecular identifiers. MiXCR, applied by TCRdb to the 5' RACE reads, yields one record per CDR3 protein. The sample lists roughly 86,000 distinct CDR3 sequences, 6% to 7% occurring once. The chain employs TRBV7-2 and TRBJ2-3; 11 bases line up with TRBD2. The sequenced sample consisted of whole blood. The clonotype originates from an adult who was a healthcare worker with PCR-confirmed SARS-CoV-2 infection or an uninfected control (not recorded which). The CDR3 here is CASSLGLAVDTQYF. The DNA of the CDR3 is TGTGCCAGCAGCTTGGGACTAGCGGTGGATACGCAGTATTTT.